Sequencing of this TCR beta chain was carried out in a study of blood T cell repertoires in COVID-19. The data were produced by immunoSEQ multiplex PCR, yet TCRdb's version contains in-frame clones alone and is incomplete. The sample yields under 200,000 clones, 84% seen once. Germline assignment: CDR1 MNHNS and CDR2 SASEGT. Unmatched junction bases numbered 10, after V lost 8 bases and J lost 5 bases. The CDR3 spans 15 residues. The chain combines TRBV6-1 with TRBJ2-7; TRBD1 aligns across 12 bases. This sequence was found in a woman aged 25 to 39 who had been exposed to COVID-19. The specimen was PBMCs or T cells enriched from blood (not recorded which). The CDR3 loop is CASSAGTGGWNEQYF. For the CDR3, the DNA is TGTGCCAGCTCAGCCGGGACAGGGGGCTGGAACGAGCAGTACTTC.